These T cell receptor beta chains were read from a single sample in a study of human T cells and chemical hapten exposure. From the RACE reads, TCRdb called clonotypes with MiXCR, one entry per CDR3 protein. The sample has about 96,000 distinct CDR3 sequences, over 7.5% seen once. The specimen comprised whole blood, sampled in connection with sensitization to the hapten diphenylcyclopropenone (DPC). Receptors originate from a middle-aged woman with alopecia areata. Some clones in this sample may be carry-over from other donors' samples. CDR3s include the opening cysteine and the closing phenylalanine or tryptophan. The D gene is left open where the match is weak. Clone size is given for some rows only: seen once, a few or many times, or a class if the clone is expanded.

CDR3aa,d_gene,j_gene,abundance,v_gene
CASSRRLQGANTDTQYF,-,TRBJ2-3,few,TRBV6-5
CASSLRGQETQYF,-,TRBJ2-5,many,TRBV7-9
CASSPRPGQGGLQETQYF,TRBD1,TRBJ2-5,-,TRBV5-1
CSVRDRTYEQYF,TRBD1,TRBJ2-7,-,TRBV29-1
CASSPRELIEQYF,-,TRBJ2-7,many,TRBV2
CAISDRGDFGNSPLHF,-,TRBJ1-6,many,TRBV10-3
CASSRLATYSYEQYF,TRBD2,TRBJ2-7,many,TRBV6-2/TRBV6-3
CASSHAGSEQFF,-,TRBJ2-1,-,TRBV4-2
CASSVPGLAGVGEQFF,TRBD2,TRBJ2-1,-,TRBV28
CASSQGAGVYEQYF,TRBD1,TRBJ2-7,many,TRBV18